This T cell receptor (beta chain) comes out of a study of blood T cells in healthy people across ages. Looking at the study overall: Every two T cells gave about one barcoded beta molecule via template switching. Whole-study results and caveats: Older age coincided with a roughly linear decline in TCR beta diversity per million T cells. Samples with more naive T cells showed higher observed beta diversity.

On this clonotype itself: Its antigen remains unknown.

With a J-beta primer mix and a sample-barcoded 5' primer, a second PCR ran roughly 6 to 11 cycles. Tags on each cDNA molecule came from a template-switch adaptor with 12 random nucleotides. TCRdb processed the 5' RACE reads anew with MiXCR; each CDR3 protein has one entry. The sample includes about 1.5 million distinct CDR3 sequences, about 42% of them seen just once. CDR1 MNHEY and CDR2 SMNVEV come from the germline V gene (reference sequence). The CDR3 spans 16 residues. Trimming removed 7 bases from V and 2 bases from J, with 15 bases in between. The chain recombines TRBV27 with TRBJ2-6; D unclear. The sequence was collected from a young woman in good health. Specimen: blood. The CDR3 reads CASTPLGLTGANVLTF. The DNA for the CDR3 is TGTGCCAGCACGCCGCTCGGGTTAACTGGGGCCAACGTCCTGACTTTC. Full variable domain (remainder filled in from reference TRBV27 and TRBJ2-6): EAQVTQNPRYLITVTGKKLTVTCSQNMNHEYMSWYRQDPGLGLRQIYYSMNVEVTDKGDVPEGYKVSRKEKRNFPLILESPSPNQTSLYFCASTPLGLTGANVLTFGAGSRLTVL.